The 19 T cell receptor beta chains reported below all come from one sample, sequenced in a study of blood T cells in healthy people across ages. For the second PCR, which ran for roughly 6 to 11 cycles, a sample-barcoded 5' primer and a J-beta primer mix were used. Each CDR3 protein gets one entry after TCRdb re-called the 5' RACE reads with MiXCR. Seen here are about 1.5 million distinct CDR3 sequences, around 40% observed once, and the top ten hold about 4.1%. The sample consisted of blood. These receptors were taken from a woman aged 18-29 years in good health.

V and J are TRBV6-2 or TRBV6-3 and TRBJ2-7; 8 bases map to TRBD2. This CDR3 has 13 residues. J gave up 3 bases and V 6 bases, and 4 bases lay outside the gene matches. Germline V gene data show CDR1 as MNHEY and CDR2 as SVGEGT. This CDR3 is CASRGLDGYEQYF. The DNA for the CDR3 is TGTGCCAGCAGGGGACTAGACGGCTACGAGCAGTACTTC.

This clonotype was seen only once. This rearrangement joins TRBV10-3 to TRBJ2-7; 9 positions agree with TRBD1. The CDR3 length is 14 residues. V shed 2 bases and J 3 bases; nucleotides not matched to a gene: 2. CDR1 is ENHRY and CDR2 is SYGVKD in the germline V gene. The CDR3 DNA reads TGTGCCATCAGTGAGAGGGGACAGGGCTACGAGCAGTACTTC. This translates into CAISERGQGYEQYF.

This rearrangement joins TRBV6-2 or TRBV6-3 to TRBJ2-7, with 7 bases lining up with TRBD2. Germline trimming cut 7 bases from V and 6 bases from J; bases unmatched to any gene: 15. Germline-derived CDR1 and CDR2 are MNHEY and SVGEGT. CDR3 size: 15 residues. The CDR3 is CASTKGYAGVFEQYF. In DNA form, the CDR3 reads TGTGCCAGCACCAAAGGCTACGCGGGGGTTTTCGAGCAGTACTTC.

This clonotype appeared a few times. The chain links TRBV30 to TRBJ2-7; D unresolved. Trimming took 1 base from V and 1 from J, leaving 14 bases between them. The CDR3 consists of 15 residues. Germline V lookup: CDR1 GTSNPN, CDR2 SVGIG (reference sequence). DNA for the CDR3: TGTGCCTGGAGTGCGCTTAAATTGGGGTCCTACGAGCAGTACTTC. This encodes CAWSALKLGSYEQYF.

CDR3 nucleotide sequence: TGTGCCAGCAGTCCCCCCGCGGGACAACTTTCTGGGGCCAACGTCCTGACTTTC. Its translation: CASSPPAGQLSGANVLTF. The chain carries TRBV12-3 or TRBV12-4 and TRBJ2-6, with D possibly being TRBD1 or TRBD2 (6 bases each). The CDR3 length is 18 residues. Trimming stripped 5 bases from V and 1 base from J, with 18 bases between.

The chain recombines TRBV5-1 with TRBJ2-1; D perhaps matches TRBD1 (6 bases). The V gene's germline CDR1 is SGHRS and CDR2 YFSETQ. CDR3 size: 13 residues. V lost 1 base to trimming and J lost 6 bases, with 8 bases between them. The DNA for the CDR3 is TGCGCCAGCAGCTTGCCACAGGGCAATGAGCAGTTCTTC. Translated: CASSLPQGNEQFF.

This clonotype was seen a handful of times. V and J are TRBV20-1 and TRBJ1-2; the D gene is possibly TRBD1 (5 bases). The CDR3 consists of 12 residues. CDR1 is DFQATT, CDR2 SNEGSKA, per germline (reference sequence). V lost 3 bases to trimming and J lost 7 bases, with 12 bases between them. CDR3 in DNA: TGCAGTGCTAGGGGCGGGGCGCGTGGCTACACCTTC. It specifies CSARGGARGYTF.

This clonotype was seen only a few times. This chain joins TRBV24-1 and TRBJ2-5; D may be TRBD1 or TRBD2 (5 bases each). V shed 4 bases and J shed 5 bases, with 13 bases lying between them. This CDR3 is 14 amino acids long. Germline values: CDR1 KGHDR, CDR2 SFDVKD. DNA for the CDR3: TGTGCCACCAGTGAGTCGGGGACCCTTGAGACCCAGTACTTC. It is translated as CATSESGTLETQYF.

Here the CDR3 reads CSARDEGRSGSPYEQYF. CDR3 DNA: TGCAGTGCTAGAGATGAGGGGCGTAGCGGGAGTCCCTACGAGCAGTACTTC. This chain connects TRBV20-1 to TRBJ2-7; 9 positions match TRBD2. CDR3 length: 17 amino acids. V shed 0 bases and J 2 bases; nucleotides not matched to a gene: 11. The germline CDR1 and CDR2 sequences are DFQATT and SNEGSKA (reference sequence).

There are a few counts of this clonotype. This chain connects TRBV2 to TRBJ2-7, with D perhaps TRBD1 (6 bases). Trimming removed 6 bases at V and 0 bases at J, with 15 bases between. Germline CDR1 reads SNHLY; CDR2 reads FYNNEI. The CDR3 loop spans 15 amino acids. CDR3 residues: CASRARTASSYEQYF. As DNA, the CDR3 is TGTGCCAGCAGGGCTCGGACAGCGAGCTCCTACGAGCAGTACTTC.

This sequence joins TRBV7-8 and TRBJ2-7; unclear D gene. There are 14 residues in the CDR3. Deletions cut 5 bases from V and 4 bases from J, with 15 bases between. The germline V gene encodes CDR1 SGHVS and CDR2 FQNEAQ. This CDR3 reads CASSRTGSKYEQYF. The CDR3 DNA sequence: TGTGCCAGCAGCCGCACCGGGTCCAAATACGAGCAGTACTTC. Using reference TRBV7-8 and TRBJ2-7 for the parts outside the CDR3, the full variable domain is GAGVSQSPRYKVAKRGQDVALRCDPISGHVSLFWYQQALGQGPEFLTYFQNEAQLDKSGLPSDRFFAERPEGSVSTLKIQRTQQEDSAVYLCASSRTGSKYEQYFGPGTRLTVT.

This clonotype turned up a few times. V usage is TRBV20-1 and J usage is TRBJ2-5; 12 bases line up with TRBD2. Trimming took 4 bases from V and 5 from J; bases not matched to a gene: 11. CDR1 DFQATT and CDR2 SNEGSKA come from the germline V gene (reference sequence). The CDR3 totals 16 residues. The CDR3 sequence: CSAMSASGGAAETQYF. For the CDR3, the DNA is TGCAGTGCTATGTCTGCTAGCGGGGGGGCAGCCGAGACCCAGTACTTC.

The CDR3 loop reads CSARPTGTYEQYF. CDR3 in DNA: TGCAGTGCTAGACCTACAGGGACCTACGAGCAGTACTTC. The rearrangement joins TRBV20-1 to TRBJ2-7, with TRBD1 as a possible D gene (6 bases). V lost 2 bases to trimming and J lost 2 bases, with 10 bases between them. The CDR3 has 13 residues. Per germline, CDR1 DFQATT and CDR2 SNEGSKA (reference sequence).

This clonotype appeared a few times. The V gene is TRBV29-1, the J gene TRBJ2-1; no clear D. The CDR3 is 12 residues long. V was cut by 3 bases and J by 4 bases, with 7 bases left in between. Germline-derived CDR1 and CDR2 are SQVTM and ANQGSEA. CDR3 coding DNA: TGCAGCGTTGACGCTCTATACAATGAGCAGTTCTTC. It specifies CSVDALYNEQFF.

This clonotype was seen a handful of times. The CDR3 DNA follows: TGCGCCAGCAGCTTTTTGACAGGAACCTACGAGCAGTACTTC. Its protein is CASSFLTGTYEQYF. The chain has TRBV5-1 and TRBJ2-7, with a tentative D call TRBD1 (6 bases). The germline V and J ends were trimmed by 2 bases and 2 bases, with 11 bases remaining between them. Germline V CDR1 and CDR2: SGHRS, YFSETQ. The CDR3 has 14 amino acids.

This clonotype was detected only a few times. J is TRBJ1-6 and V is TRBV6-1, with 11 nucleotides matching TRBD1. Looked up from germline, CDR1 is MNHNS and CDR2 is SASEGT. V lost 4 bases and J lost 9; bases outside the gene matches: 8. The CDR3 totals 16 residues. CDR3 loop: CASSGTGGKWGSPLHF. The CDR3 DNA reads TGTGCCAGCAGTGGGACAGGGGGCAAATGGGGTTCACCCCTCCACTTT.

This clonotype has a single count. One junction end disagrees with the germline gene, perhaps due to a read error. The V gene is TRBV20-1, the J gene TRBJ2-7; D is unresolved. Germline CDR1 reads DFQATT; CDR2 reads SNEGSKA (reference sequence). The CDR3 totals 15 residues. Written as DNA, the CDR3 is TGCAGTGCTCGACCCACTAAAACCTACTCCCACGAGCAGTACTTC. This translates into CSARPTKTYSHEQYF.

This clonotype has just a few counts. The rearrangement uses TRBV5-8 and TRBJ2-7; D is unresolved. Trimming cost V 2 bases and J 4 bases, with 10 bases left between them. The CDR3 is 13 amino acids. Germline lookup yields CDR1 SGHTS and CDR2 YDEGEE. CDR3 in DNA: TGTGCCAGCAGCTTTGGAAACATGTACGAGCAGTACTTC. The encoded protein is CASSFGNMYEQYF. Full variable domain (remainder filled in from reference TRBV5-8 and TRBJ2-7): EAGVTQSPTHLIKTRGQQATLRCSPISGHTSVYWYQQALGLGLQFLLWYDEGEERNRGNFPPRFSGRQFPNYSSELNVNALELEDSALYLCASSFGNMYEQYFGPGTRLTVT.

The chain carries TRBV7-2 and TRBJ2-3; 13 bases are shared with TRBD2. This CDR3 comprises 17 residues. The junction had 9 bases not matched to a gene; V was cut back by 5 bases and J by 4 bases. CDR1 is SGHTA, CDR2 FQGNSA, per germline. The CDR3 nucleotides are TGTGCCAGCAGCCCGAGGGGACTAGCGGGATGGCCAGATACGCAGTATTTT. It encodes CASSPRGLAGWPDTQYF.